This TCR beta chain was identified during a study of regulatory T cells in long-lasting Graves disease (dated by TCRdb to 2020 to 2023). At the level of the whole study: Persistent Graves' disease was defined as persistently positive TSH receptor autoantibodies together with antithyroid drug treatment for over 5 years. Peripheral blood TCR sequencing and RNA sequencing compared persistent Graves' disease patients with newly diagnosed Graves' disease patients. The study was conducted in China and was registered as a clinical trial. A total of around 35 samples underwent TCR sequencing, from about 13 patients with persistent Graves' disease and some 20 patients with newly diagnosed Graves' disease. In the clinical cohort, patients with persistent Graves' disease had used antithyroid drugs for an average of around 9.9 years.

This clonotype was counted ten times or more. Its specific antigen is unknown. Base qualities are not provided; no much larger clone lies one nucleotide away. The time point label for this specimen denotes: persistent/refractory GD, antithyroid drugs over 5 years with positive TRAb. For both TCR sequencing and RNA sequencing, RNA was extracted from PBMCs using TRIzol. Graves' disease was diagnosed according to American Thyroid Association guidelines. Patients for the study were recruited at an endocrinology department in Xi'an, China. Each patient gave around 9 milliliters of peripheral blood, collected in an EDTA anticoagulant tube. Ficoll Paque Plus density gradient separation was used to isolate PBMCs, and no further T cell sorting was done. RNA quality was checked with an Agilent 2100 Bioanalyzer and agarose gel, and concentration with a NanoDrop 2000. From the cysteine through the phenylalanine, the CDR3 covers 15 amino acids. The kept DNA is CDR3 alone, 45 bases in frame from the first base. V loses 2 bases of germline sequence and J loses 0 bases, and the interval between the two ends is 10 bases. The CDR1 and CDR2 encoded by the germline V gene are SNHLY and FYNNEI.

Library preparation was by multiplex PCR. This sample was sequenced with an Illumina HiSeq 4000. iRepertoire HTBI primers and Arm-PCR amplification of CDR3 regions were used to construct TCR beta libraries. Gel purification was performed on PCR products prior to sequencing. Concerning the study's data processing: Across samples, 60 to 75 TRBV and 14 TRBJ segments were identified and used for gene usage analysis of CDR3 amino acid clonotypes. COPE and FqMerger were used to merge filtered high-quality paired reads into contigs. Contigs were aligned with BLAST to IMGT TRBV, TRBD and TRBJ reference genes, and CDR3 was defined per IMGT. Any clonotype with a frequency above 0.1% was classified as a highly expanded clone. Repertoire diversity was measured by Shannon entropy, and V-J evenness by the Gini coefficient. A clonotype found in more than one individual was treated as public. Using fastp at Q25 and MiXCR, TCRdb reprocessed the public reads and kept productive beta chains. When rows share a CDR3 protein, they turn into one entry using the most common DNA and genes. For this entry, the V and J calls and clone size follow TCRdb and not the study's own pipeline. The sample data list almost 350,000 distinct CDR3 sequences, and roughly 21% of these were observed just once. Approximately 31% of the sample belongs to the ten largest clones.

Results and caveats for the whole study, not just this receptor: Peripheral blood alone was examined, since thyroid tissue, which constituted the primary lesion, could not be accessed. Only the TCR beta chain was sequenced and analyzed. More public clonotypes were shared among persistent patients (roughly 2,700) than among newly diagnosed patients (roughly 960). The authors noted that the small sample size was a limitation that may lower accuracy. Preferential use of TRBV28, TRBJ1-2 and TRBJ2-5 was observed in persistent disease, whereas TRBV20-1 and TRBJ2-1 were favored in newly diagnosed disease. Persistent Graves' disease patients showed lower TCR Shannon entropy and fewer highly expanded clones than newly diagnosed patients, suggesting clonal expansion.

The sample consisted of peripheral blood mononuclear cells (PBMCs), taken when the disease was refractory, from a patient treated with antithyroid drugs. This sequence originates from a female donor with Graves disease. The chain couples TRBV2 to TRBJ2-5; TRBD2 could be the D gene, as 5 bases match. The CDR3 protein: CASSEWTPYQETQYF. The DNA is TGTGCCAGCAGTGAATGGACTCCGTACCAAGAGACCCAGTACTTC.